This T cell receptor beta chain was identified during a study of PD-L1 blockade in urothelial cancer. Study as a whole: Anywhere from 0 to 3 prior chemotherapy regimens had been received by patients.

On this clone: The antigen remains unidentified.

Every PCR got spiked synthetic TCR analog templates. Method: immunoSEQ multiplex PCR; TCRdb's copy keeps in-frame clones and lacks some. The sample has about 30,000 clones; roughly nine tenths are singletons. Findings and caveats of the study: Durable-benefit patients expanded tumor-associated blood clones more at 3 weeks.

Regarding time point: peripheral blood 6 weeks after treatment start. Sample numbers ranged from 1 to 8 per patient, encompassing pretreatment and on-treatment collections. From germline, CDR1 is MNHEY and CDR2 SVGAGI. The CDR3 is 13 residues long. The V gene lost 2 bases and the J gene lost 9 bases, with 13 bases spanning the gap. This TCR derives from a man aged 80 or over with urothelial cancer. The chain uses TRBV6-5 and TRBJ2-5; no definite D call. Sample: PBMCs, taken around atezolizumab (anti-PD-L1) treatment. The CDR3 protein is CASSYPSREAQYF. The DNA for the CDR3 is TGTGCCAGCAGTTACCCTAGTCGCGAGGCCCAGTACTTC.